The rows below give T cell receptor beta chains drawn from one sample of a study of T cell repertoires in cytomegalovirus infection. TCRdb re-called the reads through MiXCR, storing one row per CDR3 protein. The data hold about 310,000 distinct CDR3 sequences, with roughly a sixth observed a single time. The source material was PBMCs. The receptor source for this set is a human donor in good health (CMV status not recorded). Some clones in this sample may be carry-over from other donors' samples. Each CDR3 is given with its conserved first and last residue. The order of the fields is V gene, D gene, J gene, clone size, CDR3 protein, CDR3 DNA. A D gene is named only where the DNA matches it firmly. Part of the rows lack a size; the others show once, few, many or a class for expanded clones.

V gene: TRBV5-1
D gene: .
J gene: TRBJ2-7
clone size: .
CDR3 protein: CASSMGRTKWEQYF
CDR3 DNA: TGCGCCAGCAGCATGGGACGGACTAAGTGGGAGCAGTACTTC

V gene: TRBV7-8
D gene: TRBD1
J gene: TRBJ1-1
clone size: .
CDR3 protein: CASVFTGGTEAFF
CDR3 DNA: TGTGCCAGTGTTTTTACAGGGGGGACTGAAGCTTTCTTT

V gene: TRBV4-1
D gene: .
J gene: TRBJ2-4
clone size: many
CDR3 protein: CASSLQGEGKAAKNIQYF
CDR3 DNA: TGCGCCAGCAGCCTACAGGGGGAGGGGAAGGCAGCCAAAAACATTCAGTACTTC

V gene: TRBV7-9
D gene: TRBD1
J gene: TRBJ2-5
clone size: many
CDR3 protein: CASSGQGAGGETQYF
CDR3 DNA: TGTGCCAGCAGCGGACAGGGGGCAGGCGGAGAGACCCAGTACTTC

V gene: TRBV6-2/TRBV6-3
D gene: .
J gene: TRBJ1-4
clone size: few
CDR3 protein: CASMSGEKLFF
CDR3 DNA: TGTGCCAGCATGTCGGGGGAAAAACTGTTTTTT

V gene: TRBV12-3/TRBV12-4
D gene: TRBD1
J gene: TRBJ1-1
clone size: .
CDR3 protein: CASSGTAGTEAFF
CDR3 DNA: TGTGCCAGCAGCGGGACAGCTGGCACTGAAGCTTTCTTT

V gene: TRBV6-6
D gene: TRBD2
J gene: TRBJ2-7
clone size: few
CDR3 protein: CASSERGSSYEQYF
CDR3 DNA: TGTGCCTCCTCTGAGCGGGGGAGCTCCTACGAGCAGTACTTC

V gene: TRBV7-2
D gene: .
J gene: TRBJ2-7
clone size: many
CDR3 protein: CASSLGSLNYEQYF
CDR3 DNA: TGTGCCAGCAGCTTAGGGTCGCTGAACTACGAGCAGTACTTC

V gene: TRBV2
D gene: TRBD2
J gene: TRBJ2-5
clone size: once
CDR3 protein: CASSEQGLTQETQYF
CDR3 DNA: TGTGCCAGCAGTGAACAGGGACTAACTCAAGAGACCCAGTACTTC

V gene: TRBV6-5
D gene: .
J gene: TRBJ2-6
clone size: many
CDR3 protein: CASSYSGSAAIPGANVLTF
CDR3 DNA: TGTGCCAGCAGTTACTCGGGTTCAGCAGCCATCCCTGGGGCCAACGTCCTGACTTTC

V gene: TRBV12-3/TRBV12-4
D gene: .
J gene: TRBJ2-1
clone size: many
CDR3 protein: CASSSLGGSYNEQFF
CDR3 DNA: TGTGCCAGCAGTAGCCTCGGGGGTTCCTACAATGAGCAGTTCTTC

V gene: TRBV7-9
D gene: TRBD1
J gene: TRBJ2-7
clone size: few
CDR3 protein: CASSFPGGPRPYEQYF
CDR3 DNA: TGTGCCAGCAGCTTCCCAGGGGGCCCGAGGCCCTACGAGCAGTACTTC

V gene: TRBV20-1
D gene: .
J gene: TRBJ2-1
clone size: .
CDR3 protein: CSATGGIEQFF
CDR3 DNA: TGCAGTGCTACTGGGGGGATTGAGCAGTTCTTC

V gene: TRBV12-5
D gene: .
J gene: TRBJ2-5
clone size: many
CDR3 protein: CASGPAFYEKYQETQYF
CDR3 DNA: TGTGCTAGTGGTCCGGCTTTTTACGAGAAGTACCAAGAGACCCAGTACTTC

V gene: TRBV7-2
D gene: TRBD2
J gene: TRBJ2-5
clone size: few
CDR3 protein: CASRNPGEGGKTQYF
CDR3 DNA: TGTGCCAGCCGTAACCCTGGGGAGGGAGGGAAGACCCAGTACTTC

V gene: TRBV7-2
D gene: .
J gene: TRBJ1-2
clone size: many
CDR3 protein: CASSLDRRGYGYTF
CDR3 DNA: TGTGCCAGCAGCTTAGATAGGAGGGGTTATGGCTACACCTTC

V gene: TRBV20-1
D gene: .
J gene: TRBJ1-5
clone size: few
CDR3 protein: CSASRQGEDQPQHF
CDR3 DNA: TGCAGTGCTAGTCGTCAGGGCGAGGATCAGCCCCAGCATTTT

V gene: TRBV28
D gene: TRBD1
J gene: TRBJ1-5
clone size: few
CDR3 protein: CASKTPLRGRLAQPQHF
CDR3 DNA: TGTGCCAGCAAAACACCGCTCAGGGGGCGGCTGGCCCAGCCCCAGCATTTT

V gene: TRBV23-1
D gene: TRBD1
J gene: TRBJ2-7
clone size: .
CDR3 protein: CASSQHRQGAFYEQYF
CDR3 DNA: TGCGCCAGCAGTCAACACAGACAGGGGGCGTTTTACGAGCAGTACTTC

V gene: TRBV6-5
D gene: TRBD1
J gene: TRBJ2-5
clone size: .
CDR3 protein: CASSSVNRGKETQYF
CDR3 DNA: TGTGCCAGCAGTTCAGTAAACAGGGGAAAAGAGACCCAGTACTTC

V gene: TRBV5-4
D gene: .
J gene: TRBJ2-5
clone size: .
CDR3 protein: CASSLVSRAAGETQYF
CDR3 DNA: TGTGCCAGCAGCTTGGTTTCGCGGGCCGCTGGGGAGACCCAGTACTTC

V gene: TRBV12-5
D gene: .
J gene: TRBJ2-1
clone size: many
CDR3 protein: CASGPRHPSSYNEQFF
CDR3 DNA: TGTGCTAGTGGTCCGCGACACCCCAGCTCCTACAATGAGCAGTTCTTC

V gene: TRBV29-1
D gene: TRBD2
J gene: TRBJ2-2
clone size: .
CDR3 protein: CSVGEGDTGELFF
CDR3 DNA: TGCAGCGTCGGGGAGGGCGACACCGGGGAGCTGTTTTTT

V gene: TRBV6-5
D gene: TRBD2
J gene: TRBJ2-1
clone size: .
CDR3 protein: CASSYPGRGEQFF
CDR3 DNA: TGTGCCAGCAGTTACCCCGGGAGGGGTGAGCAGTTCTTC

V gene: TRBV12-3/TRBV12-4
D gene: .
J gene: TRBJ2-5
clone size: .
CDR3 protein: CASSLSSRGRRETQYF
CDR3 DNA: TGTGCCAGCAGTTTATCCTCGCGGGGGCGTCGAGAGACCCAGTACTTC

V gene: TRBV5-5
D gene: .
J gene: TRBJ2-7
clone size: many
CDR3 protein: CASSLGVSLYEQYF
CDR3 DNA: TGTGCCAGCAGCTTGGGTGTATCCCTCTACGAGCAGTACTTC

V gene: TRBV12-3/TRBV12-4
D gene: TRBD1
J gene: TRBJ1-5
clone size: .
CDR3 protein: CASSFRDRGGSQPQHF
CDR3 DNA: TGTGCCAGCAGTTTCCGGGACAGGGGCGGCAGTCAGCCCCAGCATTTT

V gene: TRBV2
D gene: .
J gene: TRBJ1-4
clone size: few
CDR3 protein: CASKRADEKLFF
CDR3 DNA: TGTGCCAGCAAGCGGGCAGACGAAAAACTGTTTTTT

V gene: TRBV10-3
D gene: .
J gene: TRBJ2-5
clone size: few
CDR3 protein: CATYDIGSGETQYF
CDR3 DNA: TGTGCCACATACGACATCGGTTCAGGAGAGACCCAGTACTTC

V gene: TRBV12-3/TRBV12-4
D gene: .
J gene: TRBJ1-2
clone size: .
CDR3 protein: CASSLAQDRGYTF
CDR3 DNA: TGTGCCAGCAGTTTAGCACAGGACCGGGGCTACACCTTC

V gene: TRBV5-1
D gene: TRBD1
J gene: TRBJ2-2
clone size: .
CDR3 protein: CASSLGPTGATNTGELFF
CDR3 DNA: TGCGCCAGCAGCTTGGGTCCCACAGGGGCGACCAACACCGGGGAGCTGTTTTTT

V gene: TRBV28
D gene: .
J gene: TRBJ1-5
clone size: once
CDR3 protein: CASSYRGPQHF
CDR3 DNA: TGTGCCAGCAGTTACCGAGGCCCCCAGCATTTT

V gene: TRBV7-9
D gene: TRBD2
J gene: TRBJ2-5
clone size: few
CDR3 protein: CASSNTRGELETQYF
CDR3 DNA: TGTGCCAGCAGCAACACGCGGGGGGAGTTAGAGACCCAGTACTTC

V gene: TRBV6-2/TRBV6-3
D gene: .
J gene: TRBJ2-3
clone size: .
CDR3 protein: CASSYRRGASADTQYF
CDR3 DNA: TGTGCCAGCAGTTACCGCCGGGGGGCGTCGGCAGATACGCAGTATTTT

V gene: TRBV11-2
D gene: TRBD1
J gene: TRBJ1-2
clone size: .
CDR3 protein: CASSLGDRFIKYGYTF
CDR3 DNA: TGTGCCAGCAGCTTAGGGGACAGATTCATTAAATATGGCTACACCTTC

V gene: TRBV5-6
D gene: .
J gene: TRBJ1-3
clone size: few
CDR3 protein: CASSRLTGPHRGNTIYF
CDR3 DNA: TGTGCCAGCAGCCGTCTCACGGGGCCCCACCGGGGAAACACCATATATTTT

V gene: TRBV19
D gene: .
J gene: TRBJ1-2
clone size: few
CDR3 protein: CASSTEAANYGYTF
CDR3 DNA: TGTGCCAGTAGTACAGAGGCCGCTAACTATGGCTACACCTTC

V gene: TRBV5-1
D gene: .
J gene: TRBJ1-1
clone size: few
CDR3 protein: CASSEDVSTEAFF
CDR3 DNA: TGCGCCAGCAGCGAGGACGTGTCTACTGAAGCTTTCTTT

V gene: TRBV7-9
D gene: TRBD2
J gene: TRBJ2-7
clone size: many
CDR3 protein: CASSISSGTRLTGKQYF
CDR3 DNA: TGTGCCAGCAGCATATCTTCCGGGACTAGGCTGACTGGGAAGCAGTACTTC

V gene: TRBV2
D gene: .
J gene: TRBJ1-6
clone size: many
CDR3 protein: CASSEGNSGSYNSPLHF
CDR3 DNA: TGTGCCAGCAGTGAAGGCAACTCGGGCTCCTATAATTCACCCCTCCACTTT

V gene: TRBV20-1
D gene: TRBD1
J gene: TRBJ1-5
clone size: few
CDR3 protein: CSACRDRVPYSNQPQHF
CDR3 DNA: TGCAGTGCTTGTCGGGACAGAGTCCCATATAGCAATCAGCCCCAGCATTTT

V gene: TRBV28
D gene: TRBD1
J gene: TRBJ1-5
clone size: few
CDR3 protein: CASSGLTGGAVNQPQHF
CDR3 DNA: TGTGCCAGCAGTGGCTTGACAGGGGGCGCGGTGAATCAGCCCCAGCATTTT

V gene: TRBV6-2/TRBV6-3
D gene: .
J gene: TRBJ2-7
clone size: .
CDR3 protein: CASRRQGRYEQYF
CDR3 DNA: TGTGCCAGCAGGAGGCAGGGCCGGTACGAGCAGTACTTC

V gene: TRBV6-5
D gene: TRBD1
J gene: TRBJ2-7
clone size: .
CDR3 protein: CASSYSTGQSYEQYF
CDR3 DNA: TGTGCCAGCAGTTACTCCACGGGACAGAGCTACGAGCAGTACTTC